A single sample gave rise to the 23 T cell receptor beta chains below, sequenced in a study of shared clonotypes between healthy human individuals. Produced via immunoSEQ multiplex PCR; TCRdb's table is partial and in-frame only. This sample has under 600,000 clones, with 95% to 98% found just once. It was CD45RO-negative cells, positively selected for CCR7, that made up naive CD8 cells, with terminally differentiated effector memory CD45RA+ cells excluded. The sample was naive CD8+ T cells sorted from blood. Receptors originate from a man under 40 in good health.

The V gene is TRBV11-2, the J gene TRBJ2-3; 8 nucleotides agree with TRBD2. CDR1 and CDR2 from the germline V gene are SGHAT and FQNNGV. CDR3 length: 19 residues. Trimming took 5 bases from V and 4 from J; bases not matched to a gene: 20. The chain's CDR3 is CASSPGGLGLYPFSDTQYF. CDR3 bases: TGTGCCAGCAGCCCGGGGGGGTTGGGACTATATCCCTTCTCAGATACGCAGTATTTT.

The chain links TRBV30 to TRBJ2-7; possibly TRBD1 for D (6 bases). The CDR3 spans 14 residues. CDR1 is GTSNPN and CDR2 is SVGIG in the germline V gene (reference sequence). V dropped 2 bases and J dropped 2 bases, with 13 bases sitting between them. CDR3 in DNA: TGTGCCTGGAGTTTCCGGGACAATCCCTACGAGCAGTACTTC. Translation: CAWSFRDNPYEQYF.

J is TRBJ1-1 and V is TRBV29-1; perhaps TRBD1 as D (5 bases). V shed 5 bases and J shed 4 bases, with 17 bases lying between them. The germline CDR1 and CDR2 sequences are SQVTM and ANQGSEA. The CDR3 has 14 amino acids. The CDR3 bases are TGCAGCGTTATCGGGGGGAATGGCGGCACTGAAGCTTTCTTT. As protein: CSVIGGNGGTEAFF.

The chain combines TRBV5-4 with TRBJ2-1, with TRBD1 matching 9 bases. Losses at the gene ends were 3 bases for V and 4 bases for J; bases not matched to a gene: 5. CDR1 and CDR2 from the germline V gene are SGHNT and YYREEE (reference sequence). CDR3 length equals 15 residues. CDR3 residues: CASSSRDRVYNEQFF. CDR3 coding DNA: TGTGCCAGCAGCTCCCGGGACAGGGTGTACAATGAGCAGTTCTTC. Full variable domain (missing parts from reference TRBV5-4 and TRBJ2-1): ETGVTQSPTHLIKTRGQQVTLRCSSQSGHNTVSWYQQALGQGPQFIFQYYREEENGRGNFPPRFSGLQFPNYSSELNVNALELDDSALYLCASSSRDRVYNEQFFGPGTRLTVL.

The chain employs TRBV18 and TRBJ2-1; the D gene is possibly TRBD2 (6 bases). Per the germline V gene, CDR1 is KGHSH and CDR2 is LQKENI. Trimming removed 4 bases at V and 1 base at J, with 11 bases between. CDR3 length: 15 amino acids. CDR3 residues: CASSLTSLSYNEQFF. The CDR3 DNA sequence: TGTGCCAGCTCACTGACTAGTCTTTCCTACAATGAGCAGTTCTTC.

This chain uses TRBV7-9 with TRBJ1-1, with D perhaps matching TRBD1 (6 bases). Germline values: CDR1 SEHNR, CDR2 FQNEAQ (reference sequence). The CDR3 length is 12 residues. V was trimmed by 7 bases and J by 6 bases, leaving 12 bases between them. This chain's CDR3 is CASTGTNAEAFF. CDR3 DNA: TGTGCCAGCACCGGGACAAACGCTGAAGCTTTCTTT.

The CDR3 DNA sequence: TGTGCCAGCAGCTTTTCTAGCGGGAGGCTCGACGAGCAGTACTTC. Its protein product is CASSFSSGRLDEQYF. The V gene is TRBV7-9, the J gene TRBJ2-7, with 11 bases identical to TRBD2. Germline CDR1 reads SEHNR; CDR2 reads FQNEAQ (reference sequence). V lost 3 bases, J lost 5 bases, and 6 bases stayed unmatched. The CDR3 spans 15 residues.

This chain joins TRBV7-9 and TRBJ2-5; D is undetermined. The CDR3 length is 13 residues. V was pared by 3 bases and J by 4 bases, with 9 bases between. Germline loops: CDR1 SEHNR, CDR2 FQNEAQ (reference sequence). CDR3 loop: CASSLPVRETQYF. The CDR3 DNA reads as TGTGCCAGCAGCTTGCCAGTACGAGAGACCCAGTACTTC.

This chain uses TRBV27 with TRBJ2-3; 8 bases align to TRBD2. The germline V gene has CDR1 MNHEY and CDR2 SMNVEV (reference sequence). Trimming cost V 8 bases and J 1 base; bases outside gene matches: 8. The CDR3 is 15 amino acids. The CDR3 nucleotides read TGTGCCAGCGGTCCCGGGACTAGGGGCACAGATACGCAGTATTTT. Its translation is CASGPGTRGTDTQYF.

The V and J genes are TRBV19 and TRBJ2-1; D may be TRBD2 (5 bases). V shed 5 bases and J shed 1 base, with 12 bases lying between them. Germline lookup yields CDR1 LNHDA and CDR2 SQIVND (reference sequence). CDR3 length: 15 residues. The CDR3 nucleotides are TGTGCCAGTAGTCCGGCACTAGTATCCTACAATGAGCAGTTCTTC. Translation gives CASSPALVSYNEQFF. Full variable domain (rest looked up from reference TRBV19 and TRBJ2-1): DGGITQSPKYLFRKEGQNVTLSCEQNLNHDAMYWYRQDPGQGLRLIYYSQIVNDFQKGDIAEGYSVSREKKESFPLTVTSAQKNPTAFYLCASSPALVSYNEQFFGPGTRLTVL.

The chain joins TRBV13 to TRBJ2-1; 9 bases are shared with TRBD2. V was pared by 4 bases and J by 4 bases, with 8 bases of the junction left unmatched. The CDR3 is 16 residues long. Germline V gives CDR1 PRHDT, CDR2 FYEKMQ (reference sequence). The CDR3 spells CASSSRGLASYNEQFF. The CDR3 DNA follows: TGTGCCAGCAGCTCACGGGGACTAGCTTCTTACAATGAGCAGTTCTTC.

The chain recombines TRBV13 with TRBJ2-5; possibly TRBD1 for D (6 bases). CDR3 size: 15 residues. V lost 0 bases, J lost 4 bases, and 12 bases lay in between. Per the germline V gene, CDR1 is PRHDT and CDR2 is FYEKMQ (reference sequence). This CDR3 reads CASSLGRGRGETQYF. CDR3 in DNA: TGTGCCAGCAGCTTAGGCCGGGGCAGGGGAGAGACCCAGTACTTC.

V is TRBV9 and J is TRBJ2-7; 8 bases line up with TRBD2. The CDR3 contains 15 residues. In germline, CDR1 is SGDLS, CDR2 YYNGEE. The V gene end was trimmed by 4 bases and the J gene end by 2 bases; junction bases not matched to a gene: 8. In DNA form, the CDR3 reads TGTGCCAGCAGCCCCTGGGCGGGGGGTACCTACGAGCAGTACTTC. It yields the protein CASSPWAGGTYEQYF.

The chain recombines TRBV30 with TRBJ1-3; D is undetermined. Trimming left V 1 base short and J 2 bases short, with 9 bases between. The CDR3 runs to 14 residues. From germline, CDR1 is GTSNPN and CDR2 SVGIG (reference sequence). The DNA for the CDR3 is TGTGCCTGGAGTGATCTCAGGACTGGAAACACCATATATTTT. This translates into CAWSDLRTGNTIYF.

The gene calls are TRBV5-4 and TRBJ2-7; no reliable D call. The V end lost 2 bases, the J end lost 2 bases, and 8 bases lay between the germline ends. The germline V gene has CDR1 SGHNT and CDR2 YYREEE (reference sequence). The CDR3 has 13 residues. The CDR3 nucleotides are TGTGCCAGCAGCTTCAACATGGCCTACGAGCAGTACTTC. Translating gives CASSFNMAYEQYF.

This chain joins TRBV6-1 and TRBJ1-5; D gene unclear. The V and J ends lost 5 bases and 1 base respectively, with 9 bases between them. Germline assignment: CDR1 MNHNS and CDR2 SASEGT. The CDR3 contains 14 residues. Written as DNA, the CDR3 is TGTGCCAGCAGTAATCCTGGGAGCAATCAGCCCCAGCATTTT. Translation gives CASSNPGSNQPQHF.

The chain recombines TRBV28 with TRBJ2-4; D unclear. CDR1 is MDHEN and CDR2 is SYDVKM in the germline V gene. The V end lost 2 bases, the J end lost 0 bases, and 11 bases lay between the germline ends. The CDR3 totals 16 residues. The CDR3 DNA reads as TGTGCCAGCAGTTTAGATCGGACCCTAGCCAAAAACATTCAGTACTTC. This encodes CASSLDRTLAKNIQYF.

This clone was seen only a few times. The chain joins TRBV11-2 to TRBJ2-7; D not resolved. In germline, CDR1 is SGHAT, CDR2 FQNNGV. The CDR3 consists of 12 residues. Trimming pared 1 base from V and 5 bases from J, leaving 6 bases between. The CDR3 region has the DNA TGTGCCAGCAGCTTAGGGCAGAACGAGCAGTACTTC. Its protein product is CASSLGQNEQYF.

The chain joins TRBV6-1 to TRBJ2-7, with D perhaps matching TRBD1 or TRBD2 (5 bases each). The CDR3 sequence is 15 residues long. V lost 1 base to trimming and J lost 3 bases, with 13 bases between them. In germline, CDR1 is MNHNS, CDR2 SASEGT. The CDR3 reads CASSEVRETVYEQYF. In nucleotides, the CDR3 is TGTGCCAGCAGTGAAGTTAGGGAGACAGTCTACGAGCAGTACTTC.

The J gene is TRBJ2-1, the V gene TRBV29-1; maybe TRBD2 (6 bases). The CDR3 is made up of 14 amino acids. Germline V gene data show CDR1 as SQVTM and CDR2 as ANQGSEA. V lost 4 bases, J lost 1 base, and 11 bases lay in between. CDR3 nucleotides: TGCAGCGTTGTCGGCGGGATTTCCTACAATGAGCAGTTCTTC. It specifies CSVVGGISYNEQFF.

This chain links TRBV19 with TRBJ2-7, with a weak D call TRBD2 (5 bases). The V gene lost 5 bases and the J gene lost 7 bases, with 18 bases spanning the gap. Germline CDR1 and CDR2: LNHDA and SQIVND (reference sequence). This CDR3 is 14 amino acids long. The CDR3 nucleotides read TGTGCCAGTAGTCCTTCTGGGAGTCTTGGGGAGCAGTACTTC. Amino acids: CASSPSGSLGEQYF. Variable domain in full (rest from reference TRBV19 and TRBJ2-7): DGGITQSPKYLFRKEGQNVTLSCEQNLNHDAMYWYRQDPGQGLRLIYYSQIVNDFQKGDIAEGYSVSREKKESFPLTVTSAQKNPTAFYLCASSPSGSLGEQYFGPGTRLTVT.

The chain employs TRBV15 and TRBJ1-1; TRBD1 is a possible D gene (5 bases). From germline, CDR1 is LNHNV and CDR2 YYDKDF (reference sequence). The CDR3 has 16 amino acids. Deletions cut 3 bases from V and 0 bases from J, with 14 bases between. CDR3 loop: CATSRDQGRLNTEAFF. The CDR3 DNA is TGTGCCACCAGCAGGGATCAGGGTCGTTTGAACACTGAAGCTTTCTTT.

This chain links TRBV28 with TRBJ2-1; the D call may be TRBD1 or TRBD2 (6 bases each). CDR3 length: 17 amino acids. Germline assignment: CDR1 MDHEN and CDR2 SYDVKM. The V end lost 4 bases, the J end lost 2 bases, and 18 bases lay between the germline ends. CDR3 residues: CASSSLAGWDTYNEQFF. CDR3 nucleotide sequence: TGTGCCAGCAGTTCACTAGCTGGGTGGGACACCTACAATGAGCAGTTCTTC.